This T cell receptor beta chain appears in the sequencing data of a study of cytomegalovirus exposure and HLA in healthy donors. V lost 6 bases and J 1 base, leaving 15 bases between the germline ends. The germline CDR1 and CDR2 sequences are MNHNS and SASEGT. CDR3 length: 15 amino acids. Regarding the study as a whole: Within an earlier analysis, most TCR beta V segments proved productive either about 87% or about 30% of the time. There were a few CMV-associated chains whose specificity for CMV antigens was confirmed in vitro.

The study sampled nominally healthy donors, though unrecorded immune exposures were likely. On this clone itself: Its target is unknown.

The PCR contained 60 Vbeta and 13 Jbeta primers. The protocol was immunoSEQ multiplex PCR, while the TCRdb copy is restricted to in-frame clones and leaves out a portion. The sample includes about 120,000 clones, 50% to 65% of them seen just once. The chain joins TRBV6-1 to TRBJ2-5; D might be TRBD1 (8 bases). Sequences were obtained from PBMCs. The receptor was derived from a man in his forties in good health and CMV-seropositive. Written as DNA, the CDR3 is TGTGCCAGCAGAAACAGGGGGGGAGGCCAAGAGACCCAGTACTTC. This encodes CASRNRGGGQETQYF.